The sequence of this T cell receptor (beta chain) was determined in a study of a mutant IDH1 vaccine in newly diagnosed glioma. Turning to the study itself: Weeks 1, 3, 5, 7, 11, 15, 19 and 23 were when patients received their eight vaccinations. Radiotherapy alone preceded vaccination by 4-6 weeks; alternatively, vaccination started with temozolomide cycles. Patients previously underwent radiotherapy, temozolomide, or both, and most underwent both.

V was pared by 4 bases and J by 2 bases, with 10 bases between. This CDR3 comprises 14 residues. From germline, CDR1 is SGDLS and CDR2 YYNGEE. Documented time point: week 11, during vaccination. Vaccinated patients received 300 ug of mutant IDH1 20-mer peptide per dose, with topical imiquimod. Donors had new IDH1-mutant astrocytomas of WHO grade 3 or 4 (ATRX-lost). This clone was counted a few times. The antigen is unknown. The data were produced by immunoSEQ multiplex PCR, yet TCRdb's version contains in-frame clones alone and is incomplete. The sample has around 60,000 clones, about 81% seen once. This sample comprised PBMCs, obtained from a glioma patient whose treatment included an IDH1 peptide vaccine. The origin of this receptor is a woman aged 50 to 60 with glioma. The J gene is TRBJ1-3, the V gene TRBV9; no definite D call. CDR3 amino acids: CASSSRRAGNTIYF. CDR3 nucleotide sequence: TGTGCCAGCAGCTCCCGAAGGGCTGGAAACACCATATATTTT.